This passage covers 31 T cell receptor beta chains from one sample sequenced in a study of cytomegalovirus exposure and HLA in healthy donors. Use of 60 Vbeta and 13 Jbeta primers characterized the PCR. The assay was immunoSEQ multiplex PCR, and TCRdb's table has in-frame clones only and misses some. Among 85,000 to 130,000 clones listed, roughly 75% were seen once. The material sequenced was PBMCs. All receptors come from a man aged 35 to 55 in good health and CMV-seronegative.

A single count supports this clone. J is TRBJ2-3 and V is TRBV5-6; TRBD2 matches at 7 bases. This CDR3 comprises 16 residues. The germline gives CDR1 SGHDT, CDR2 YYEEEE. Trimming at V came to 0 bases and at J to 1 base, leaving 5 bases not matched to a gene. The CDR3 protein is CASSLAGGSGTDTQYF. The CDR3 DNA is TGTGCCAGCAGCTTGGCAGGCGGGAGCGGCACAGATACGCAGTATTTT.

This clone occurred a few times. The V call is TRBV5-1, the J call TRBJ2-5; D ambiguous. The DNA matches TRBJ2-7 better at its end, which makes the J call doubtful. Germline lookup yields CDR1 SGHRS and CDR2 YFSETQ. The CDR3 loop spans 11 amino acids. CDR3 loop: CASSNNYEQYF. The DNA for the CDR3 is TGCGCCAGCAGCAATAATTACGAGCAGTACTTC.

The chain uses TRBV7-3 and TRBJ1-4; maybe TRBD1 (6 bases). The V gene lost 1 base and the J gene lost 7 bases, with 13 bases spanning the gap. The germline V gene encodes CDR1 SGHTA and CDR2 FQGTGA. There are 15 residues in the CDR3. The CDR3 loop reads CASSLMGGAGEKLFF. Written as DNA, the CDR3 is TGTGCCAGCAGCTTAATGGGGGGGGCCGGTGAAAAACTGTTTTTT.

This chain uses TRBV5-1 with TRBJ2-7, with TRBD1 matching over 7 bases. Unmatched junction bases numbered 4, after V lost 5 bases and J lost 5 bases. The CDR3 is 12 amino acids. CDR1 is SGHRS, CDR2 YFSETQ, per germline. This chain's CDR3 is CASRDRNNEQYF. The CDR3 coding sequence is TGCGCCAGCAGGGACAGGAACAACGAGCAGTACTTC.

V usage is TRBV7-7 and J usage is TRBJ2-5; D might be TRBD2 (6 bases). The CDR3 spans 17 residues. Germline V lookup: CDR1 SSHAT, CDR2 FNYEAQ (reference sequence). V was shortened by 5 bases and J by 4 bases, with 23 bases between the two germline ends. Here the CDR3 DNA reads TGTGCCAGCAGCCCCCGACTAGTGAGAGGGCCGGTAGAGACCCAGTACTTC. Translation: CASSPRLVRGPVETQYF.

This clone was observed a few times. The chain couples TRBV29-1 to TRBJ2-3; 11 bases line up with TRBD2. CDR3 length: 15 residues. Germline CDR1 and CDR2: SQVTM and ANQGSEA. With V trimmed by 6 bases and J by 1 base, 6 bases remained unmatched. The CDR3 loop reads CSVVTSGGRTDTQYF. Written as DNA, the CDR3 is TGCAGCGTGGTTACTAGCGGGGGCCGCACAGATACGCAGTATTTT.

This clone has only a few counts. This sequence joins TRBV18 and TRBJ1-5; the match to TRBD1 covers 7 bases. The CDR3 contains 16 residues. Germline CDR1 and CDR2: KGHSH and LQKENI. V lost 4 bases and J lost 5; bases outside the gene matches: 11. The CDR3 is CASSRRTGQSDQPQHF. CDR3 in DNA: TGTGCCAGCTCACGCCGGACAGGTCAATCCGATCAGCCCCAGCATTTT.

This chain connects TRBV25-1 to TRBJ2-3; the match to TRBD1 covers 9 bases. The V and J ends lost 8 bases and 1 base, in that order; junction bases with no gene match: 7. Germline values: CDR1 MGHDK, CDR2 SYGVNS. The CDR3 consists of 15 residues. The CDR3 DNA reads TGTGCCAGCGCTACAGGGGGCGCGGGCACAGATACGCAGTATTTT. It encodes CASATGGAGTDTQYF.

The J gene is TRBJ1-4, the V gene TRBV7-2; 10 bases align to TRBD1. Germline trimming cut 4 bases from V and 3 bases from J; bases unmatched to any gene: 8. Germline V lookup: CDR1 SGHTA, CDR2 FQGNSA. The CDR3 is 17 amino acids. The CDR3 sequence is CASSSLRQGAANEKLFF. The CDR3 nucleotides are TGTGCCAGCAGCTCGCTTAGACAGGGGGCTGCTAATGAAAAACTGTTTTTT.

The chain is built from TRBV19 and TRBJ1-2; no clear D gene. CDR1 and CDR2 from the germline V gene are LNHDA and SQIVND (reference sequence). V was clipped by 1 base and J by 5 bases, with 14 bases between them. The CDR3 is made up of 15 amino acids. The CDR3 DNA reads as TGTGCCAGTAGTATAGCATTGGGCGGGAAATATGGCTACACCTTC. Translation gives CASSIALGGKYGYTF.

This clone was seen more than once but under ten times. The chain is built from TRBV11-1 and TRBJ2-3; weak D call: TRBD1 (6 bases). Deletions cut 2 bases from V and 7 bases from J, with 22 bases between. CDR1 and CDR2 (germline): SGHAT, FQDESV (reference sequence). The CDR3 totals 17 residues. The CDR3 loop reads CASSLFGRGGLSYTQYF. The CDR3 DNA sequence: TGTGCCAGCAGCTTATTCGGCCGAGGGGGTTTATCGTATACGCAGTATTTT.

This clone was counted once. V usage is TRBV5-5 and J usage is TRBJ1-2; a weak D match, TRBD1 (5 bases). CDR1 and CDR2 (germline): SGHKS, YYEKEE (reference sequence). The germline V and J ends were trimmed by 6 bases and 11 bases, with 23 bases remaining between them. This CDR3 comprises 14 residues. The CDR3 region is CASTPGRAGMGYTF. Here the CDR3 DNA reads TGTGCCAGCACCCCAGGCAGGGCAGGTATGGGGTACACCTTC.

This chain links TRBV2 with TRBJ2-5; 12 bases are a match to TRBD2. CDR1 SNHLY and CDR2 FYNNEI come from the germline V gene. V dropped 4 bases and J dropped 2; count of bases not matched to a gene: 5. The CDR3 extends over 16 amino acids. CDR3 in DNA: TGTGCCAGCAGTGCTAGGACTAGCGGGGTACAAGAGACCCAGTACTTC. As protein: CASSARTSGVQETQYF.

The V call is TRBV7-9, the J call TRBJ1-2; tentative D call: TRBD1 (6 bases). Germline V CDR1 and CDR2: SEHNR, FQNEAQ (reference sequence). V lost 5 bases, J lost 2 bases, and 12 bases lay in between. This CDR3 contains 14 residues. The CDR3 sequence is CASSVQGGNYGYTF. The CDR3, as DNA: TGTGCCAGCAGCGTACAGGGTGGGAACTATGGCTACACCTTC.

The chain uses TRBV14 and TRBJ2-7; TRBD2 might be the D (7 bases). CDR1 and CDR2 from the germline V gene are SGHDN and FVKESK. The CDR3 totals 17 residues. V lost 4 bases, J lost 7 bases, and 26 bases lay in between. The CDR3 DNA reads TGTGCCAGCAGCCCTCGGGGGGCGCAGGGACCGATTGAGGAGCAGTACTTC. It codes for CASSPRGAQGPIEEQYF.

The genes are TRBV5-1 and TRBJ2-1, with 8 bases fitting TRBD1. The trim removed 4 bases at V and 3 bases at J, leaving 9 bases unmatched. The CDR3 extends over 16 amino acids. Germline loops: CDR1 SGHRS, CDR2 YFSETQ. CDR3: CASSLQTGAIYNEQFF. The CDR3, as DNA: TGCGCCAGCAGCCTCCAGACAGGGGCGATCTACAATGAGCAGTTCTTC.

The V gene is TRBV7-9, the J gene TRBJ1-6; D not resolved. This CDR3 contains 14 residues. The germline V and J ends were trimmed by 5 bases and 6 bases, with 11 bases remaining between them. CDR1 is SEHNR and CDR2 is FQNEAQ in the germline V gene (reference sequence). CDR3 nucleotide sequence: TGTGCCAGCAGCCCCGGGTCCAGTAATTCACCCCTCCACTTT. This sequence encodes CASSPGSSNSPLHF.

The chain has TRBV15 and TRBJ1-2; a weak D match, TRBD1 (6 bases). There are 13 residues in the CDR3. CDR1 and CDR2 from the germline V gene are LNHNV and YYDKDF (reference sequence). The V end lost 3 bases, the J end lost 8 bases, and 13 bases lay between the germline ends. Here the CDR3 DNA reads TGTGCCACCAGCAGGCCAGGGGTGGGCGGCTACACCTTC. It translates to CATSRPGVGGYTF.

The DNA for the CDR3 is TGTGCCAGCTCACCAAATTTTCAGGGGAACACTGAAGCTTTCTTT. This translates into CASSPNFQGNTEAFF. The chain carries TRBV18 and TRBJ1-1; TRBD1 might be the D (5 bases). Germline V gene sequence: CDR1 KGHSH, CDR2 LQKENI. The CDR3 has 15 residues. Trimming left V 2 bases short and J 1 base short, with 11 bases between.

V is TRBV10-3 and J is TRBJ1-4, with 8 bases matching TRBD1. The CDR3 contains 14 residues. Germline assignment: CDR1 ENHRY and CDR2 SYGVKD. Trimming cost V 3 bases and J 8 bases; bases outside gene matches: 5. Here the CDR3 DNA reads TGTGCCATCAGTGACGGACAGGGCGCGGAAAAACTGTTTTTT. Amino acid sequence: CAISDGQGAEKLFF.

The rearrangement uses TRBV9 and TRBJ2-3; 7 bases match TRBD2. Germline CDR1 reads SGDLS; CDR2 reads YYNGEE. This CDR3 has 15 residues. The V gene end was trimmed by 3 bases and the J gene end by 4 bases; junction bases not matched to a gene: 8. The CDR3 DNA reads as TGTGCCAGCAGCGGACGGGGGGAGGAGGCAGATACGCAGTATTTT. Its translation: CASSGRGEEADTQYF.

The chain employs TRBV6-5 and TRBJ2-2; 7 bases agree with TRBD1. The V and J ends lost 2 bases and 3 bases, in that order; junction bases with no gene match: 6. The CDR3 spans 16 residues. Germline V gene sequence: CDR1 MNHEY, CDR2 SVGAGI. The DNA for the CDR3 is TGTGCCAGCAGTTACGACGGGACAGCTTACACCGGGGAGCTGTTTTTT. The encoded protein is CASSYDGTAYTGELFF.

The J gene is TRBJ2-1, the V gene TRBV10-3, with a possible D match to TRBD2 (6 bases). CDR3 length: 15 residues. V lost 4 bases and J lost 2, with 12 bases in between. Germline CDR1 reads ENHRY; CDR2 reads SYGVKD. The CDR3 DNA reads as TGTGCCATCAGTGTTTCCGGGAGCCCCTACAATGAGCAGTTCTTC. Protein: CAISVSGSPYNEQFF.

In this sample, this clone turned up a few times. The chain combines TRBV14 with TRBJ2-1, with D possibly being TRBD2 (6 bases). Trimming took off 1 base at V and 3 bases at J, with 13 bases between the two ends. CDR1 and CDR2 from the germline V gene are SGHDN and FVKESK. CDR3 length: 16 residues. The CDR3: CASSQAPSGYYNEQFF. As DNA, the CDR3 is TGTGCCAGCAGCCAAGCCCCCAGCGGGTACTACAATGAGCAGTTCTTC.

The CDR3 DNA follows: TGCGCCAGCAGCTGGGTTAGCGGGGGCGGATCCTACAATGAGCAGTTCTTC. Translating gives CASSWVSGGGSYNEQFF. The V and J genes are TRBV5-1 and TRBJ2-1, with TRBD2 matching 9 bases. CDR1 and CDR2 (germline): SGHRS, YFSETQ. The V segment lost 3 bases and the J segment 1 base; nucleotides outside the gene matches: 8. The CDR3 extends over 17 amino acids.

This clone was recorded a few times. The chain is built from TRBV7-8 and TRBJ2-5; 9 bases line up with TRBD2. The V and J ends lost 1 base and 5 bases, in that order; junction bases with no gene match: 8. The CDR3 consists of 16 residues. Germline assignment: CDR1 SGHVS and CDR2 FQNEAQ. Here the CDR3 DNA reads TGTGCCAGCAGCTTAGTGCGAGCGGGGGGTGGGGAGACCCAGTACTTC. It is translated as CASSLVRAGGGETQYF. Drawing the rest from reference TRBV7-8 and TRBJ2-5, the complete variable domain is GAGVSQSPRYKVAKRGQDVALRCDPISGHVSLFWYQQALGQGPEFLTYFQNEAQLDKSGLPSDRFFAERPEGSVSTLKIQRTQQEDSAVYLCASSLVRAGGGETQYFGPGTRLLVL.

The chain carries TRBV9 and TRBJ2-1; possibly TRBD1 for D (5 bases). In germline, CDR1 is SGDLS, CDR2 YYNGEE. V lost 0 bases to trimming and J lost 4 bases, with 11 bases between them. The CDR3 consists of 15 residues. CDR3 amino acids: CASSVVRAPYNEQFF. For the CDR3, the DNA is TGTGCCAGCAGCGTAGTCAGGGCCCCATACAATGAGCAGTTCTTC.

The chain joins TRBV5-1 to TRBJ2-2; 7 bases map to TRBD2. The length of the CDR3 is 16 residues. J gave up 0 bases and V 0 bases, and 2 bases lay outside the gene matches. Germline CDR1 and CDR2: SGHRS and YFSETQ. The CDR3 bases are TGCGCCAGCAGCTTGGGCGGGGGAACGAACACCGGGGAGCTGTTTTTT. The encoded protein is CASSLGGGTNTGELFF.

The rearrangement links TRBV27 to TRBJ1-2; TRBD1 matches at 9 bases. Germline CDR1 and CDR2: MNHEY and SMNVEV (reference sequence). With V trimmed by 3 bases and J by 4 bases, 15 bases remained unmatched. The CDR3 is 18 residues long. The CDR3, as DNA: TGTGCCAGCAGTTTCCGCCCGTTGACCGGGACAGGGCTCTATGGCTACACCTTC. This encodes CASSFRPLTGTGLYGYTF.

The DNA for the CDR3 is TGCGCCAGCAGTGAGATGAACAGGGACTACGAGCAGTACTTC. This gives the protein CASSEMNRDYEQYF. This chain links TRBV10-1 with TRBJ2-7, with D possibly TRBD1 on 6 matching bases. Per germline, CDR1 WNHNN and CDR2 SYGVQD (reference sequence). Trimming left V 2 bases short and J 3 bases short, with 11 bases between. CDR3 size: 14 residues.

The chain combines TRBV5-4 with TRBJ2-3; a possible D gene is TRBD1 (5 bases). With 4 bases removed from V and 1 base from J, the gap between germline ends came to 7 bases. The CDR3 has 13 amino acids. The V gene's germline CDR1 is SGHNT and CDR2 YYREEE (reference sequence). DNA of the CDR3: TGTGCCAGCAGCACACAGGGCACAGATACGCAGTATTTT. Translated, it gives CASSTQGTDTQYF.